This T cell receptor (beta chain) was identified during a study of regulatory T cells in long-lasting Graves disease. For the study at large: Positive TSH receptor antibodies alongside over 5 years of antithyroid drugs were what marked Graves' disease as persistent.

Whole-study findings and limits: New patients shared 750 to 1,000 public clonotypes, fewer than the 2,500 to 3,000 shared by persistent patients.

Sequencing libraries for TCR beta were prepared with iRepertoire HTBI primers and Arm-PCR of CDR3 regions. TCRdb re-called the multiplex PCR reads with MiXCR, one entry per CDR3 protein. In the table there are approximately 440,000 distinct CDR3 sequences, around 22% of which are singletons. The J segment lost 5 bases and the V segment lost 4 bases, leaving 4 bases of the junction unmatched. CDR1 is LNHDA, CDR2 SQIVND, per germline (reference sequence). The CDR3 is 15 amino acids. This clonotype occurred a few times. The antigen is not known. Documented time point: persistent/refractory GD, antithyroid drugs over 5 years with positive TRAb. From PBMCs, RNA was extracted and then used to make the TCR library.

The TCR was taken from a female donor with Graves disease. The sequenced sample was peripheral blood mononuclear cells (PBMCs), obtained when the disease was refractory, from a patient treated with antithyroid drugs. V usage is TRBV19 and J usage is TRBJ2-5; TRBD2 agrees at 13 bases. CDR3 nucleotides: TGTGCCAGTAGTACTGGACTAGCGGGAGCGGAGACCCAGTACTTC. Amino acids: CASSTGLAGAETQYF.